The 22 T cell receptor beta chains listed next were all sequenced from one sample in a study of neurological immune-mediated disorders. TCRdb recomputed calls from the 5' RACE reads with MiXCR, one row per CDR3 protein. Of 70,000 or so distinct CDR3 sequences in the sample, more than 3% were seen once. Input material: PBMCs. These receptors all stem from a woman aged 45-65 years with multiple sclerosis.

In its sample, this clonotype was seen many times. The chain couples TRBV4-2 to TRBJ2-1; TRBD1 agrees at 7 bases. The ends lost 1 base at V and 3 bases at J; junction bases unmatched: 9. Germline lookup yields CDR1 LGHNA and CDR2 YNFKEQ. The CDR3 sequence is 17 residues long. CDR3 residues: CASSQGAGTALYNEQFF. The CDR3 DNA sequence: TGTGCCAGCAGCCAAGGGGCCGGGACAGCCCTCTACAATGAGCAGTTCTTC.

This clonotype occurred a few times. The rearrangement joins TRBV24-1 to TRBJ2-1; TRBD2 matches at 9 bases. The CDR3 has 16 amino acids. The junction had 10 bases not matched to a gene; V was cut back by 3 bases and J by 8 bases. CDR1 is KGHDR, CDR2 SFDVKD, per germline. The CDR3 is CATSDIPGTSIHEQFF. DNA for the CDR3: TGTGCCACCAGTGATATACCGGGGACTAGCATTCATGAGCAGTTCTTC.

This clonotype was observed many times. The V gene is TRBV7-2, the J gene TRBJ2-2; no reliable D call. Trimming left V 5 bases short and J 3 bases short, with 10 bases between. CDR1 and CDR2 from the germline V gene are SGHTA and FQGNSA. This CDR3 is 14 amino acids long. Here the CDR3 reads CASSRPRDTGELFF. CDR3 sequence (DNA): TGTGCCAGCAGCCGGCCTCGGGACACCGGGGAGCTGTTTTTT. Combining the CDR3 with reference TRBV7-2 and TRBJ2-2 gives the whole variable domain GAGVSQSPSNKVTEKGKDVELRCDPISGHTALYWYRQSLGQGLEFLIYFQGNSAPDKSGLPSDRFSAERTGGSVSTLTIQRTQQEDSAVYLCASSRPRDTGELFFGEGSRLTVL.

Ten or more counts support this clonotype. This chain connects TRBV20-1 to TRBJ2-1, with TRBD2 matching 13 bases. This CDR3 has 14 amino acids. The junction had 3 bases not matched to a gene; V was cut back by 3 bases and J by 7 bases. Germline V gives CDR1 DFQATT, CDR2 SNEGSKA (reference sequence). The CDR3 protein is CSASATSGRNEQFF. The CDR3 DNA follows: TGCAGTGCTAGTGCGACTAGCGGGAGGAATGAGCAGTTCTTC.

In its sample, this clonotype was seen many times. The chain has TRBV20-1 and TRBJ2-3; no firm D call. This CDR3 region has 14 residues. Germline CDR1 reads DFQATT; CDR2 reads SNEGSKA (reference sequence). The CDR3 coding sequence is TGCAGCTCCAGAGGAGTATTATATACAGATACGCAGTATTTT. Translation: CSSRGVLYTDTQYF.

This clonotype was seen many times. The V gene is TRBV7-9, the J gene TRBJ1-2; D possibly corresponds to TRBD1 (6 bases). This CDR3 has 15 amino acids. Germline V lookup: CDR1 SEHNR, CDR2 FQNEAQ (reference sequence). V was clipped by 1 base and J by 6 bases, with 15 bases between them. CDR3 nucleotides: TGTGCCAGCAGCTTAGTGATAGGGGCAGGGGATGGCTACACCTTC. Protein sequence: CASSLVIGAGDGYTF.

This clonotype was observed at least ten times. The chain combines TRBV7-2 with TRBJ2-3; D is undetermined. Germline values: CDR1 SGHTA, CDR2 FQGNSA. V gave up 5 bases and J gave up 2 bases, with 8 bases separating them. This CDR3 has 13 amino acids. CDR3 region: CASSNPSTDTQYF. The CDR3 nucleotides read TGTGCCAGCAGCAATCCCTCCACAGATACGCAGTATTTT.

This clonotype appeared many times. This chain joins TRBV5-8 and TRBJ1-1; D not resolved. The ends were cut back, 1 base at V and 1 base at J, with 14 bases in the middle. In germline, CDR1 is SGHTS, CDR2 YDEGEE. This CDR3 comprises 16 residues. The CDR3 region has the DNA TGTGCCAGCAGCTTGAGATGGAAGAACCCGAACACTGAAGCTTTCTTT. Translation gives CASSLRWKNPNTEAFF.

In its sample, this clonotype was seen many times. V usage is TRBV5-1 and J usage is TRBJ2-1, with 8 positions matching TRBD1. The CDR3 consists of 14 residues. Germline CDR1 and CDR2: SGHRS and YFSETQ. Trimming cost V 7 bases and J 6 bases; bases outside gene matches: 9. The CDR3 is CASRAGGGFNEQFF. The CDR3, as DNA: TGCGCCAGCCGGGCAGGGGGCGGATTCAATGAGCAGTTCTTC.

As concerns this clonotype: Just one base apart from a much larger clone, this may be a read error. The V and J genes are TRBV7-2 and TRBJ1-1; D is undetermined. Germline V gene data show CDR1 as SGHTA and CDR2 as FQGNSA. This CDR3 spans 12 amino acids. As DNA, the CDR3 is TGTGACAGCAGCTTGGAGAACACTGAAGCTTTCTTT. Its translation: CDSSLENTEAFF.

This clonotype was found many times. This chain uses TRBV5-1 with TRBJ2-1, with 9 bases matching TRBD1. The CDR3 has 15 residues. The ends lost 3 bases at V and 7 bases at J; junction bases unmatched: 8. Germline CDR1 reads SGHRS; CDR2 reads YFSETQ. CDR3 region: CASSSDRGYRNEQFF. The DNA of the CDR3 is TGCGCCAGCAGCTCGGACAGGGGTTATAGGAATGAGCAGTTCTTC.

This clonotype was observed at least ten times. The chain joins TRBV20-1 to TRBJ2-2, with D perhaps matching TRBD1 or TRBD2 (5 bases each). Germline lookup yields CDR1 DFQATT and CDR2 SNEGSKA (reference sequence). V lost 0 bases and J lost 6, with 17 bases in between. The CDR3 sequence is 16 residues long. CDR3 in DNA: TGCAGTGCTAGAGATCCCTACGGGGCCCTTTCCGGGGAGCTGTTTTTT. This codes for CSARDPYGALSGELFF.

This clonotype was detected ten times or more. The V and J genes are TRBV5-1 and TRBJ1-4; possibly TRBD1 for D (6 bases). The germline V gene encodes CDR1 SGHRS and CDR2 YFSETQ. CDR3 length: 15 amino acids. V dropped 2 bases and J dropped 2 bases, with 10 bases sitting between them. As DNA, the CDR3 is TGCGCCAGCAGCTTCGGGACACCGACTAATGAAAAACTGTTTTTT. It codes for CASSFGTPTNEKLFF.

This clonotype was detected many times. V gene TRBV5-1 combines with J gene TRBJ1-1; no definite D call. Trimming pared 6 bases from V and 4 bases from J, leaving 16 bases between. The germline gives CDR1 SGHRS, CDR2 YFSETQ. CDR3 length: 14 residues. In DNA, the CDR3 is TGCGCCAGCAACCGAGGCAGCTCGGGCACTGAAGCTTTCTTT. Its protein product is CASNRGSSGTEAFF.

This clonotype was found many times. The chain uses TRBV7-2 and TRBJ1-1; D not certain. The CDR3 spans 14 residues. V was clipped by 6 bases and J by 1 base, with 12 bases between them. Germline CDR1 is SGHTA and CDR2 is FQGNSA. CDR3 in DNA: TGTGCCAGCAGTCCCGGCGCCGCGAACACTGAAGCTTTCTTT. This encodes CASSPGAANTEAFF.

This clonotype was picked up many times. The chain uses TRBV7-9 and TRBJ2-5; no definite D call. The germline V gene encodes CDR1 SEHNR and CDR2 FQNEAQ (reference sequence). The V end was cut by 3 bases, the J end by 0 bases, with 8 bases between. CDR3 length: 14 residues. CDR3 amino acids: CASSFRTNQETQYF. As DNA, the CDR3 is TGTGCCAGCAGCTTCAGGACGAACCAAGAGACCCAGTACTTC. Full variable domain (remainder filled in from reference TRBV7-9 and TRBJ2-5): DTGVSQNPRHKITKRGQNVTFRCDPISEHNRLYWYRQTLGQGPEFLTYFQNEAQLEKSRLLSDRFSAERPKGSFSTLEIQRTEQGDSAMYLCASSFRTNQETQYFGPGTRLLVL.

This clonotype showed up many times. The chain employs TRBV20-1 and TRBJ2-5; D may be TRBD2 (6 bases). V was pared by 5 bases and J by 5 bases, with 18 bases between. The CDR3 sequence is 14 residues long. Germline CDR1 is DFQATT and CDR2 is SNEGSKA (reference sequence). Here the CDR3 reads CSAVRGLSGETQYF. The CDR3 DNA reads as TGCAGTGCTGTCCGGGGACTGTCGGGTGAGACCCAGTACTTC.

In this sample, this clonotype turned up many times. The rearrangement uses TRBV11-2 and TRBJ2-7, with 7 nucleotides matching TRBD1. J was trimmed by 4 bases and V by 5 bases; bases with no gene match: 23. This CDR3 is 19 amino acids long. Per germline, CDR1 SGHAT and CDR2 FQNNGV. CDR3: CASSRFGRGFQLYGYEQYF. The CDR3 DNA follows: TGTGCCAGCAGCCGATTCGGCAGGGGGTTCCAACTTTATGGGTACGAGCAGTACTTC.

This clonotype was observed many times. This rearrangement joins TRBV7-9 to TRBJ2-5, with TRBD2 matching 7 bases. CDR3 length equals 15 residues. After removal of 3 bases from V and 2 bases from J, the junction contained 6 bases not matched to a gene. Germline CDR1 is SEHNR and CDR2 is FQNEAQ (reference sequence). Here the CDR3 DNA reads TGTGCCAGCAGCTTGGCGGGAGCAGGACAAGAGACCCAGTACTTC. Amino acid sequence: CASSLAGAGQETQYF. Looking up the rest from reference TRBV7-9 and TRBJ2-5 gives the full variable domain: DTGVSQNPRHKITKRGQNVTFRCDPISEHNRLYWYRQTLGQGPEFLTYFQNEAQLEKSRLLSDRFSAERPKGSFSTLEIQRTEQGDSAMYLCASSLAGAGQETQYFGPGTRLLVL.

This clonotype was recorded many times. The chain carries TRBV12-3 or TRBV12-4 and TRBJ2-6; D is undetermined. The CDR3 is made up of 18 amino acids. The ends were cut back, 7 bases at V and 0 bases at J, with 19 bases in the middle. The CDR3 spells CASTNLGRSLSGANVLTF. DNA of the CDR3: TGTGCCAGCACCAATCTAGGCAGATCACTCTCTGGGGCCAACGTCCTGACTTTC.

The sample holds many counts of this clonotype. The genes are TRBV29-1 and TRBJ2-1; maybe TRBD1 (5 bases). The germline gives CDR1 SQVTM, CDR2 ANQGSEA. V was pared by 6 bases and J by 8 bases, with 17 bases between. The CDR3 runs 13 residues. CDR3 protein: CSVRPKGLDEQFF. CDR3 nucleotide sequence: TGCAGCGTACGTCCAAAGGGGTTGGATGAGCAGTTCTTC.

This clonotype was detected ten times or more. This chain links TRBV5-1 with TRBJ2-2; TRBD1 agrees at 7 bases. CDR1 is SGHRS, CDR2 YFSETQ, per germline. CDR3 length equals 14 residues. V was pared by 4 bases and J by 5 bases, with 5 bases of the junction left unmatched. DNA for the CDR3: TGCGCCAGCAGCGAGGACAGGTCGACCGGGGAGCTGTTTTTT. It yields the protein CASSEDRSTGELFF.